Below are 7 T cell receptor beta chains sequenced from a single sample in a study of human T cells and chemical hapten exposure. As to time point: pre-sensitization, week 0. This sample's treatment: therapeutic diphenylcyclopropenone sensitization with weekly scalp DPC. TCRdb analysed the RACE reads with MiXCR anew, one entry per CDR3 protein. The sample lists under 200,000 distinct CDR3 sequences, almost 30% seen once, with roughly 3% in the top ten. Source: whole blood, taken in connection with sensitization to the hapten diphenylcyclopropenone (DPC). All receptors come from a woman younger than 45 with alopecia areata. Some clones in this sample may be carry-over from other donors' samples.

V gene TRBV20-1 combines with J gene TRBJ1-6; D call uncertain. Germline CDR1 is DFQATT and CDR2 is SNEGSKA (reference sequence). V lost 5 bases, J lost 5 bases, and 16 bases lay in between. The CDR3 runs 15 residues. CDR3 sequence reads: CSASDRQADNSPLHF. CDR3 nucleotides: TGCAGTGCTTCTGACCGGCAGGCGGATAATTCACCCCTCCACTTT.

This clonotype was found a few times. The CDR3 loop reads CSVDPRTGGTEAFF. In nucleotides, the CDR3 is TGCAGCGTTGACCCCCGGACAGGGGGGACTGAAGCTTTCTTT. This rearrangement joins TRBV29-1 to TRBJ1-1, with TRBD1 matching over 10 bases. Germline V lookup: CDR1 SQVTM, CDR2 ANQGSEA. There are 14 residues in the CDR3. V lost 3 bases, J lost 5 bases, and 6 bases stayed unmatched.

The CDR3, as DNA: TGCAGTGCTAGGCCAGGGGGCTTGAACACTGAAGCTTTCTTT. Protein product: CSARPGGLNTEAFF. The genes are TRBV20-1 and TRBJ1-1; 8 bases line up with TRBD1. Germline assignment: CDR1 DFQATT and CDR2 SNEGSKA (reference sequence). The CDR3 covers 14 residues. V dropped 3 bases and J dropped 0; count of bases not matched to a gene: 3.

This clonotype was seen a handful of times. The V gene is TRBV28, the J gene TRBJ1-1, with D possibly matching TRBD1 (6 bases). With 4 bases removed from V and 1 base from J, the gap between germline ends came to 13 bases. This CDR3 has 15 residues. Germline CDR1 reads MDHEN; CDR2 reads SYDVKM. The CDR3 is CASSSPGTTNTEAFF. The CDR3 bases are TGTGCCAGCAGTTCTCCCGGGACAACGAACACTGAAGCTTTCTTT.

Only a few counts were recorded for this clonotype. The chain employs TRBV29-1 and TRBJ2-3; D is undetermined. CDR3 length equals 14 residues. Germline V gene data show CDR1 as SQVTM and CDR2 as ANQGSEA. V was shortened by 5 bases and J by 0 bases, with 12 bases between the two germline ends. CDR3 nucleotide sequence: TGCAGCGTTACTCCAGCAACTAGCACAGATACGCAGTATTTT. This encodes CSVTPATSTDTQYF.

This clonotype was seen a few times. This CDR3 is CSVETGSGYTF. The CDR3 DNA reads as TGCAGCGTTGAAACAGGGTCCGGCTACACCTTC. This chain connects TRBV29-1 to TRBJ1-2; D is possibly TRBD1 (6 bases). The germline V gene encodes CDR1 SQVTM and CDR2 ANQGSEA. This CDR3 has 11 amino acids. Trimming took off 2 bases at V and 8 bases at J, with 9 bases between the two ends.

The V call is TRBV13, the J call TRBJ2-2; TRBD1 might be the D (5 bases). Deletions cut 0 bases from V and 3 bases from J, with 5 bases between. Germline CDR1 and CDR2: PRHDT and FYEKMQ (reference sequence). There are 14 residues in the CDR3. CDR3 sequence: CASSLGTDTGELFF. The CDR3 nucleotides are TGTGCCAGCAGCTTAGGGACAGACACCGGGGAGCTGTTTTTT. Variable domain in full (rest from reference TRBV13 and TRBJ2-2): AAGVIQSPRHLIKEKRETATLKCYPIPRHDTVYWYQQGPGQDPQFLISFYEKMQSDKGSIPDRFSAQQFSDYHSELNMSSLELGDSALYFCASSLGTDTGELFFGEGSRLTVL.